What follows are 19 T cell receptor beta chains derived from one specimen sequenced in a study of T cells in Graves' hyperthyroidism and ophthalmopathy. RNA transcripts provided the source from which TCR beta CDR3 regions were amplified. TCR CDR3 underwent first-round RT-PCR with the HTBI primer set. TCRdb used MiXCR to reprocess the multiplex PCR reads, holding one entry per CDR3 protein. The sample consists of hundreds of thousands of distinct CDR3 sequences, about 12% of them appearing once. Sequencing was performed on blood. The source of these receptors is a woman between 18 and 30 years old with Graves' hyperthyroidism.

This clonotype has a count of ten or more. J is TRBJ2-3 and V is TRBV11-1; 8 bases are a match to TRBD2. The germline V gene encodes CDR1 SGHAT and CDR2 FQDESV (reference sequence). Trimming at V came to 7 bases and at J to 9 bases, leaving 9 bases not matched to a gene. This CDR3 contains 13 residues. The CDR3 loop reads CASTLGSGGTQYF. Here the CDR3 DNA reads TGTGCCAGCACCCTAGGGAGCGGGGGCACGCAGTATTTT.

This clonotype was recorded at least ten times. J is TRBJ2-7 and V is TRBV7-9; 11 nucleotides line up with TRBD2. V trimming: 1 base; J trimming: 3 bases; junction bases outside the gene matches: 2. The CDR3 contains 15 residues. Germline V gives CDR1 SEHNR, CDR2 FQNEAQ (reference sequence). In nucleotides, the CDR3 is TGTGCCAGCAGCTTAGAACTAGCGGGAGTCTACGAGCAGTACTTC. Amino acid sequence: CASSLELAGVYEQYF. The whole variable domain, remainder taken from reference TRBV7-9 and TRBJ2-7, is DTGVSQNPRHKITKRGQNVTFRCDPISEHNRLYWYRQTLGQGPEFLTYFQNEAQLEKSRLLSDRFSAERPKGSFSTLEIQRTEQGDSAMYLCASSLELAGVYEQYFGPGTRLTVT.

The table lists this clonotype with many counts. The chain links TRBV10-3 to TRBJ1-2; no firm D call. Looked up from germline, CDR1 is ENHRY and CDR2 is SYGVKD. The ends were cut back, 0 bases at V and 8 bases at J, with 10 bases in the middle. The length of the CDR3 is 13 residues. The CDR3 region is CAISESQSLGYTF. In DNA, the CDR3 is TGTGCCATCAGTGAGTCCCAATCGTTGGGCTACACCTTC.

This clonotype was observed a handful of times. A read error may be the cause here, since a much bigger clone is one base away. The chain links TRBV4-1 to TRBJ1-5; D perhaps matches TRBD1 (5 bases). This CDR3 comprises 17 residues. Germline CDR1 and CDR2: MGHRA and YSYEKL. CDR3 amino acids: CASSQADGGEGNRPQHF. The CDR3 region has the DNA TGCGCCAGCAGCCAAGCCGACGGGGGGGAAGGCAATCGGCCCCAGCATTTT.

This clonotype has more than one count but fewer than ten. This sequence joins TRBV5-4 and TRBJ2-7; 9 bases are shared with TRBD2. J was trimmed by 1 base and V by 3 bases; bases with no gene match: 5. From germline, CDR1 is SGHNT and CDR2 YYREEE (reference sequence). The CDR3 runs to 15 residues. The CDR3 DNA is TGTGCCAGCAGCTGGGATAGCGGGAGTTCCTACGAGCAGTACTTC. Translated, it gives CASSWDSGSSYEQYF.

Many counts were recorded for this clonotype. The chain joins TRBV6-1 to TRBJ1-1; D possibly corresponds to TRBD1 (6 bases). The length of the CDR3 is 11 residues. Germline values: CDR1 MNHNS, CDR2 SASEGT. The V end was cut by 3 bases, the J end by 13 bases, with 12 bases between. The CDR3 region has the DNA TGTGCCAGCAGTGAGTGGACAGAGGATTTCTTT. It codes for CASSEWTEDFF.

This sequence joins TRBV4-1 and TRBJ1-1, with no clear D. The germline V gene encodes CDR1 MGHRA and CDR2 YSYEKL. V was trimmed by 1 base and J by 3 bases, leaving 15 bases between them. The CDR3 contains 16 residues. CDR3 region: CASSQVMATLYTEAFF. In nucleotides, the CDR3 is TGCGCCAGCAGCCAAGTAATGGCAACTCTGTACACTGAAGCTTTCTTT.

This clonotype was counted many times. This chain joins TRBV19 and TRBJ2-1; 12 bases line up with TRBD2. The CDR3 contains 20 residues. V lost 1 base to trimming and J lost 5 bases; unmatched junction nucleotides: 15. Germline CDR1 and CDR2: LNHDA and SQIVND (reference sequence). The CDR3 sequence is CASSIVGLAGGLPLHNEQFF. The CDR3 DNA is TGTGCCAGTAGTATAGTAGGGCTAGCGGGAGGGCTCCCCTTGCACAATGAGCAGTTCTTC.

The table lists this clonotype with many counts. The chain has TRBV4-3 and TRBJ2-3; 7 positions match TRBD2. There are 16 residues in the CDR3. The V and J ends lost 1 base and 3 bases, in that order; junction bases with no gene match: 7. Germline V lookup: CDR1 LGHNA, CDR2 YSLEER. CDR3 amino acids: CASSQAGGSGTDTQYF. The CDR3 bases are TGCGCCAGCAGCCAAGCGGGAGGCAGCGGAACAGATACGCAGTATTTT.

This clonotype was seen many times. The chain links TRBV7-8 to TRBJ2-1; TRBD2 matches at 13 bases. There are 17 residues in the CDR3. The V gene end was trimmed by 1 base and the J gene end by 5 bases; junction bases not matched to a gene: 5. Per germline, CDR1 SGHVS and CDR2 FQNEAQ. Here the CDR3 DNA reads TGTGCCAGCAGCTTAGTTCCTGGGACTAGCGGGAACAATGAGCAGTTCTTC. Protein product: CASSLVPGTSGNNEQFF.

The rearrangement links TRBV3-1 to TRBJ1-1; D is unclear. Trimming pared 2 bases from V and 0 bases from J, leaving 7 bases between. Germline CDR1 reads LGHDT; CDR2 reads YNNKEL (reference sequence). The length of the CDR3 is 14 residues. CDR3 DNA sequence: TGTGCCAGCAGCCAATATTCGGTGAACACTGAAGCTTTCTTT. This encodes CASSQYSVNTEAFF.

There are many counts of this clonotype. V gene TRBV9 combines with J gene TRBJ2-7, with 8 bases that match TRBD2. Germline lookup yields CDR1 SGDLS and CDR2 YYNGEE. The length of the CDR3 is 16 residues. J gave up 0 bases and V 4 bases, and 9 bases lay outside the gene matches. Here the CDR3 reads CASSSGGREASYEQYF. In DNA form, the CDR3 reads TGTGCCAGCAGCTCCGGGGGGCGGGAGGCCTCCTACGAGCAGTACTTC.

This clonotype was recorded at least ten times. The CDR3 here is CASSFLALNRRYF. CDR3 nucleotide sequence: TGTGCCAGCAGTTTCCTGGCCTTAAATAGGCGGTACTTC. The V call is TRBV28, the J call TRBJ2-7; no clear D. V lost 3 bases and J lost 12, with 18 bases in between. The CDR3 extends over 13 amino acids. In germline, CDR1 is MDHEN, CDR2 SYDVKM.

This clonotype showed up many times. This chain joins TRBV15 and TRBJ1-3, with D perhaps TRBD1 (5 bases). Germline V gene sequence: CDR1 LNHNV, CDR2 YYDKDF (reference sequence). Trimming left V 3 bases short and J 0 bases short, with 12 bases between. This CDR3 region has 16 residues. The CDR3 reads CATSSRGDFSGNTIYF. CDR3 nucleotide sequence: TGTGCCACCAGCAGTCGAGGGGATTTCTCTGGAAACACCATATATTTT.

In DNA, the CDR3 is TGCGCCAGCAGCCAAGATCAGGCGGGCAGGGGGGCATTCTATGGCTACACCTTC. It translates to CASSQDQAGRGAFYGYTF. V and J are TRBV4-3 and TRBJ1-2; TRBD1 matches 7 bases. J lost 4 bases, V lost 0 bases, and 14 bases had no gene match. The CDR3 covers 18 residues. Germline values: CDR1 LGHNA, CDR2 YSLEER.

The V and J genes are TRBV5-4 and TRBJ2-6; D may be TRBD2 (5 bases). This CDR3 has 15 residues. Germline CDR1 is SGHNT and CDR2 is YYREEE (reference sequence). V was shortened by 6 bases and J by 2 bases, with 12 bases between the two germline ends. Written as DNA, the CDR3 is TGTGCCAGCACCTCGGCGGAGGCTGGGGCCAACGTCCTGACTTTC. Amino acid sequence: CASTSAEAGANVLTF.

This clonotype was recorded many times. The V call is TRBV5-1, the J call TRBJ1-2; weak D call: TRBD1 (5 bases). V was pared by 2 bases and J by 2 bases, with 10 bases between. The V gene's germline CDR1 is SGHRS and CDR2 YFSETQ. The CDR3 runs to 14 residues. Here the CDR3 reads CASSLDRGNYGYTF. The DNA of the CDR3 is TGCGCCAGCAGCTTAGACCGGGGCAACTATGGCTACACCTTC.

This clonotype was detected ten times or more. The gene calls are TRBV6-1 and TRBJ1-5; weak D call: TRBD1 (5 bases). Trimming removed 6 bases at V and 5 bases at J, with 14 bases between. Per germline, CDR1 MNHNS and CDR2 SASEGT. The CDR3 runs to 14 residues. The CDR3 reads CASSAYGGDQPQHF. CDR3 sequence (DNA): TGTGCCAGCAGCGCCTACGGGGGGGATCAGCCCCAGCATTTT.

As regards this clonotype: A much larger clone lies one base from this, so it may be a read error. V gene TRBV11-2 combines with J gene TRBJ1-3; D remains unclear. The CDR3 length is 14 residues. Per germline, CDR1 SGHAT and CDR2 FQNNGV. The ends were cut back, 0 bases at V and 6 bases at J, with 9 bases in the middle. CDR3 amino acids: CASSLDLTENTIYF. CDR3 coding DNA: TGTGCCAGCAGCTTAGATCTTACAGAAAACACCATATATTTT. Full variable domain (rest looked up from reference TRBV11-2 and TRBJ1-3): EAGVAQSPRYKIIEKRQSVAFWCNPISGHATLYWYQQILGQGPKLLIQFQNNGVVDDSQLPKDRFSAERLKGVDSTLKIQPAKLEDSAVYLCASSLDLTENTIYFGEGSWLTVV.